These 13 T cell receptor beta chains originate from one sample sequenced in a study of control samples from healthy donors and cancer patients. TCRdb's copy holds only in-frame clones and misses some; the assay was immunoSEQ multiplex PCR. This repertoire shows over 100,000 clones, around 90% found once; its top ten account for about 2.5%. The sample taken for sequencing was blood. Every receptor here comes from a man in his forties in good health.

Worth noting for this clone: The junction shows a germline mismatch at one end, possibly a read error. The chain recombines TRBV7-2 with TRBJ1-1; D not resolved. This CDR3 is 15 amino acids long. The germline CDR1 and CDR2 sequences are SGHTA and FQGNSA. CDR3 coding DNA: TGTGCCACCAGCAGAAGGCAGGTCCAAAACACTGAAGCTTTCTTT. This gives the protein CATSRRQVQNTEAFF. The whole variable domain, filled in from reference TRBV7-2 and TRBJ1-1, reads GAGVSQSPSNKVTEKGKDVELRCDPISGHTALYWYRQSLGQGLEFLIYFQGNSAPDKSGLPSDRFSAERTGGSVSTLTIQRTQQEDSAVYLCATSRRQVQNTEAFFGQGTRLTVV.

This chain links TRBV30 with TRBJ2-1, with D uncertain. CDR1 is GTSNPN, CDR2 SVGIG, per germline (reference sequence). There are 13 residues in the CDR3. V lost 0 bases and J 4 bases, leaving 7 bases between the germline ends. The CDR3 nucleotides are TGTGCCTGGAGTGTCACAAAGTACAATGAGCAGTTCTTC. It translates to CAWSVTKYNEQFF.

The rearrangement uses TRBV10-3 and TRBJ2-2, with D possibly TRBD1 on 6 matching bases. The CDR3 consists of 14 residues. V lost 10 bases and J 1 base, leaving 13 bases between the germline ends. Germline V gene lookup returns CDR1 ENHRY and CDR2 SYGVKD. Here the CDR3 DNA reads TGTGCCACCGAGACAGGAATGAACACCGGGGAGCTGTTTTTT. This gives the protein CATETGMNTGELFF.

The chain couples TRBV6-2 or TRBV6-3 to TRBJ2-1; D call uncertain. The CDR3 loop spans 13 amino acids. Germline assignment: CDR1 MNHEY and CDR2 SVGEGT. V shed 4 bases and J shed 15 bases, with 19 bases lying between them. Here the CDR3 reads CASSLAPVRWGFF. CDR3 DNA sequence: TGTGCCAGCAGTTTAGCACCGGTCAGATGGGGGTTCTTC.

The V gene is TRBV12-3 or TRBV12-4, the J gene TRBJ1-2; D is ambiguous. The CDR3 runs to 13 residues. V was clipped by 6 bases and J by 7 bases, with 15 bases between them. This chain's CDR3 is CASSPSGLSGYTF. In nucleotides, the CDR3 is TGTGCCAGCAGCCCCTCGGGGTTATCTGGCTACACCTTC.

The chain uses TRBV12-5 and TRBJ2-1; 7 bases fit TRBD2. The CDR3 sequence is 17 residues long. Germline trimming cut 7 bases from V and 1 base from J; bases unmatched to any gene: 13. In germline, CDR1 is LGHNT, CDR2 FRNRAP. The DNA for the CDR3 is TGTGCTAGTGCCCCTGGGAGGGGAGTGGATTCCTACAATGAGCAGTTCTTC. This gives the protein CASAPGRGVDSYNEQFF.

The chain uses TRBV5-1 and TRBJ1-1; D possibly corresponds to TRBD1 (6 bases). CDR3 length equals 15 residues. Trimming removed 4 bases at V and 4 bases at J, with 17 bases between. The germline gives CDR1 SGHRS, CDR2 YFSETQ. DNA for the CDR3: TGCGCCAGCAGCGCCGGTGGGGGGGCTGGCACTGAAGCTTTCTTT. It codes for CASSAGGGAGTEAFF.

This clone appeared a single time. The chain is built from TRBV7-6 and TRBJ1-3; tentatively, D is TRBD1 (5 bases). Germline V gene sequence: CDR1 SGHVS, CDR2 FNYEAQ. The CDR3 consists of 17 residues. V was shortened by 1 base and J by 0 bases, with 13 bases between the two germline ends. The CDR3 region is CASSLVTPRGSGNTIYF. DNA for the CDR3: TGTGCCAGCAGCTTAGTTACACCAAGGGGCTCTGGAAACACCATATATTTT. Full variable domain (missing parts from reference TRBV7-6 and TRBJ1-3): GAGVSQSPRYKVTKRGQDVALRCDPISGHVSLYWYRQALGQGPEFLTYFNYEAQQDKSGLPNDRFSAERPEGSISTLTIQRTEQRDSAMYRCASSLVTPRGSGNTIYFGEGSWLTVV.

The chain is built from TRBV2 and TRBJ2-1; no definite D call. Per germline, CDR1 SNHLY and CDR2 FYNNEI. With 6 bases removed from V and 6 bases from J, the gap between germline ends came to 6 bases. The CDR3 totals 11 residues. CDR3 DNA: TGTGCCAGCAGGGCCGGCAATGAGCAGTTCTTC. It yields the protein CASRAGNEQFF. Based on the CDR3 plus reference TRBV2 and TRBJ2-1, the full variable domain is EPEVTQTPSHQVTQMGQEVILRCVPISNHLYFYWYRQILGQKVEFLVSFYNNEISEKSEIFDDQFSVERPDGSNFTLKIRSTKLEDSAMYFCASRAGNEQFFGPGTRLTVL.

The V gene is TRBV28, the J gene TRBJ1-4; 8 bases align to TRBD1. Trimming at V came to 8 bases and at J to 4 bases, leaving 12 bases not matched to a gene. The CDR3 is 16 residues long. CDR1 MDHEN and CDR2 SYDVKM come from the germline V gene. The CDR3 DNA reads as TGTGCCAGCTCGACAGGGGCAGCCAATGGTAATGAAAAACTGTTTTTT. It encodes CASSTGAANGNEKLFF.

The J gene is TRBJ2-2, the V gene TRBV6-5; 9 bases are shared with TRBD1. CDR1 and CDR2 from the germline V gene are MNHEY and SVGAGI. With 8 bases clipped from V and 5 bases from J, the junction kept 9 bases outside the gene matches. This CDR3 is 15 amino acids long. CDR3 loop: CASGLGTGPTGELFF. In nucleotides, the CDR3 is TGTGCCAGCGGACTAGGGACAGGGCCGACCGGGGAGCTGTTTTTT.

The CDR3 bases are TGCGCCAGCAGCTTGACAACCGACCGGGACGAAGTAAAGAGGGTTGACTATGGCTACACCTTC. Encoded protein: CASSLTTDRDEVKRVDYGYTF. This rearrangement joins TRBV5-1 to TRBJ1-2; perhaps TRBD1 as D (5 bases). Trimming pared 1 base from V and 3 bases from J, leaving 31 bases between. CDR3 length equals 21 residues. From germline, CDR1 is SGHRS and CDR2 YFSETQ.

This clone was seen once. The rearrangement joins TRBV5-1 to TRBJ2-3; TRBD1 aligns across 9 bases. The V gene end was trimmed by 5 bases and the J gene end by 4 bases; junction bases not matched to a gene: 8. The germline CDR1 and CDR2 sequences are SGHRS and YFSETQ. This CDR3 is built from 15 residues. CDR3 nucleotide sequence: TGCGCCAGCAGACCGGGACAGGGAATTGCAGATACGCAGTATTTT. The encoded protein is CASRPGQGIADTQYF.